The 2 T cell receptor beta chains in this list originate from one sample, sequenced in a study of cytomegalovirus exposure and HLA in healthy donors. The PCR had 60 Vbeta and 13 Jbeta primers. Sequenced by immunoSEQ multiplex PCR; TCRdb stores in-frame clones only, minus some. The repertoire has more than 200,000 clones, 75% to 80% of them found once; the top ten carry 1.5% to 2%. Sequencing was performed on PBMCs. The receptors were gathered from a man between 18 and 35 years old in good health and CMV-seronegative.

This clone was detected only a few times. This chain connects TRBV5-6 to TRBJ2-1; TRBD1 agrees at 7 bases. Germline V gene sequence: CDR1 SGHDT, CDR2 YYEEEE. The length of the CDR3 is 14 residues. After removal of 7 bases from V and 7 bases from J, the junction contained 11 bases not matched to a gene. The CDR3 loop is CASQEGDSRNEQFF. Here the CDR3 DNA reads TGTGCCAGCCAAGAGGGGGACAGTCGGAATGAGCAGTTCTTC. Using reference TRBV5-6 and TRBJ2-1 for the parts outside the CDR3, the full variable domain is DAGVTQSPTHLIKTRGQQVTLRCSPKSGHDTVSWYQQALGQGPQFIFQYYEEEERQRGNFPDRFSGHQFPNYSSELNVNALLLGDSALYLCASQEGDSRNEQFFGPGTRLTVL.

The rearrangement joins TRBV7-9 to TRBJ1-6, with 8 bases identical to TRBD1. Per the germline V gene, CDR1 is SEHNR and CDR2 is FQNEAQ (reference sequence). Losses at the gene ends were 5 bases for V and 3 bases for J; bases not matched to a gene: 9. This CDR3 has 17 amino acids. This chain's CDR3 is CASSPWTGTGYNSPLHF. The CDR3 DNA follows: TGTGCCAGCAGCCCCTGGACAGGGACAGGCTATAATTCACCCCTCCACTTT.